These 6 T cell receptor beta chains share one sample of origin, sequenced in a study of T cells in Graves' hyperthyroidism and ophthalmopathy. It was RNA transcripts that yielded the amplified TCR beta CDR3 regions. During a first-round RT-PCR of the TCR CDR3, the HTBI primer set was used. TCRdb reprocessed the multiplex PCR reads via MiXCR and lists one record per CDR3 protein. The data show approximately 870,000 distinct CDR3 sequences, over 35% seen once. Sequencing was performed on blood. These receptor sequences come from a young man with Graves' hyperthyroidism.

This rearrangement joins TRBV5-1 to TRBJ1-2, with D possibly TRBD1 on 5 matching bases. Germline assignment: CDR1 SGHRS and CDR2 YFSETQ. Trimming removed 7 bases from V and 4 bases from J, with 20 bases in between. This CDR3 region has 15 residues. The CDR3 nucleotides read TGCGCCAGCCGGACGGGAGGGGCGTCGGGCTATGGCTACACCTTC. It encodes CASRTGGASGYGYTF. The variable domain in full, completed from reference TRBV5-1 and TRBJ1-2, reads KAGVTQTPRYLIKTRGQQVTLSCSPISGHRSVSWYQQTPGQGLQFLFEYFSETQRNKGNFPGRFSGRQFSNSRSEMNVSTLELGDSALYLCASRTGGASGYGYTFGSGTRLTVV.

The CDR3 reads CATGTAGEQYF. The CDR3 DNA is TGTGCCACCGGGACAGCTGGCGAGCAGTACTTC. The gene calls are TRBV10-3 and TRBJ2-7; 7 bases fit TRBD1. The CDR3 is made up of 11 amino acids. Trimming cost V 10 bases and J 6 bases; bases outside gene matches: 6. Germline values: CDR1 ENHRY, CDR2 SYGVKD.

The table lists this clonotype with a few counts. This sequence joins TRBV5-8 and TRBJ1-4; D is unresolved. Germline V CDR1 and CDR2: SGHTS, YDEGEE. Trimming removed 3 bases at V and 6 bases at J, with 9 bases between. There are 13 residues in the CDR3. CDR3 in DNA: TGTGCCAGCAGCTACAGCGGTGATGAAAAACTGTTTTTT. This sequence encodes CASSYSGDEKLFF.

This clonotype was observed at least ten times. V usage is TRBV24-1 and J usage is TRBJ1-2, with TRBD1 as a possible D gene (6 bases). The CDR3 loop spans 15 amino acids. The V gene lost 5 bases and the J gene lost 0 bases, with 12 bases spanning the gap. Germline V lookup: CDR1 KGHDR, CDR2 SFDVKD. The CDR3 nucleotides read TGTGCCACCAGTGGTAACAGGGTAGCTAACTATGGCTACACCTTC. Translating gives CATSGNRVANYGYTF.

This clonotype was detected a few times. This chain links TRBV20-1 with TRBJ1-2; D uncertain. V lost 5 bases to trimming and J lost 1 base, with 14 bases between them. This CDR3 spans 14 amino acids. In germline, CDR1 is DFQATT, CDR2 SNEGSKA (reference sequence). CDR3 nucleotide sequence: TGCAGTGCTCTTCATACAGAGATTAACTATGGCTACACCTTC. It encodes CSALHTEINYGYTF.

The chain recombines TRBV9 with TRBJ1-3, with D possibly matching TRBD1 (6 bases). Germline V gene data show CDR1 as SGDLS and CDR2 as YYNGEE. The CDR3 is 15 residues long. V lost 4 bases and J lost 0, with 11 bases in between. The DNA for the CDR3 is TGTGCCAGCAGCTCAGGGGAGAACTCTGGAAACACCATATATTTT. Protein sequence: CASSSGENSGNTIYF.